This TCR beta chain was sequenced in a study of blood T cell repertoires in COVID-19. Clones were read by immunoSEQ multiplex PCR, and TCRdb kept only the in-frame ones, dropping some. The sample yields hundreds of thousands of clones, approximately 90% seen once. V trimming: 1 base; J trimming: 4 bases; junction bases outside the gene matches: 9. In germline, CDR1 is LGHDT, CDR2 YNNKEL (reference sequence). CDR3 size: 17 residues. The chain is built from TRBV3-1 (or the pseudogene TRBV3-2) and TRBJ2-1; 8 bases line up with TRBD2. Sequencing used PBMCs or T cells enriched from blood (not recorded which). The receptor comes from a woman aged 25 to 39 with acute COVID-19. The CDR3 nucleotides read TGTGCCAGCAGCCAAGTAGGGAGCGGGAGAAGGTACAATGAGCAGTTCTTC. Protein sequence: CASSQVGSGRRYNEQFF.